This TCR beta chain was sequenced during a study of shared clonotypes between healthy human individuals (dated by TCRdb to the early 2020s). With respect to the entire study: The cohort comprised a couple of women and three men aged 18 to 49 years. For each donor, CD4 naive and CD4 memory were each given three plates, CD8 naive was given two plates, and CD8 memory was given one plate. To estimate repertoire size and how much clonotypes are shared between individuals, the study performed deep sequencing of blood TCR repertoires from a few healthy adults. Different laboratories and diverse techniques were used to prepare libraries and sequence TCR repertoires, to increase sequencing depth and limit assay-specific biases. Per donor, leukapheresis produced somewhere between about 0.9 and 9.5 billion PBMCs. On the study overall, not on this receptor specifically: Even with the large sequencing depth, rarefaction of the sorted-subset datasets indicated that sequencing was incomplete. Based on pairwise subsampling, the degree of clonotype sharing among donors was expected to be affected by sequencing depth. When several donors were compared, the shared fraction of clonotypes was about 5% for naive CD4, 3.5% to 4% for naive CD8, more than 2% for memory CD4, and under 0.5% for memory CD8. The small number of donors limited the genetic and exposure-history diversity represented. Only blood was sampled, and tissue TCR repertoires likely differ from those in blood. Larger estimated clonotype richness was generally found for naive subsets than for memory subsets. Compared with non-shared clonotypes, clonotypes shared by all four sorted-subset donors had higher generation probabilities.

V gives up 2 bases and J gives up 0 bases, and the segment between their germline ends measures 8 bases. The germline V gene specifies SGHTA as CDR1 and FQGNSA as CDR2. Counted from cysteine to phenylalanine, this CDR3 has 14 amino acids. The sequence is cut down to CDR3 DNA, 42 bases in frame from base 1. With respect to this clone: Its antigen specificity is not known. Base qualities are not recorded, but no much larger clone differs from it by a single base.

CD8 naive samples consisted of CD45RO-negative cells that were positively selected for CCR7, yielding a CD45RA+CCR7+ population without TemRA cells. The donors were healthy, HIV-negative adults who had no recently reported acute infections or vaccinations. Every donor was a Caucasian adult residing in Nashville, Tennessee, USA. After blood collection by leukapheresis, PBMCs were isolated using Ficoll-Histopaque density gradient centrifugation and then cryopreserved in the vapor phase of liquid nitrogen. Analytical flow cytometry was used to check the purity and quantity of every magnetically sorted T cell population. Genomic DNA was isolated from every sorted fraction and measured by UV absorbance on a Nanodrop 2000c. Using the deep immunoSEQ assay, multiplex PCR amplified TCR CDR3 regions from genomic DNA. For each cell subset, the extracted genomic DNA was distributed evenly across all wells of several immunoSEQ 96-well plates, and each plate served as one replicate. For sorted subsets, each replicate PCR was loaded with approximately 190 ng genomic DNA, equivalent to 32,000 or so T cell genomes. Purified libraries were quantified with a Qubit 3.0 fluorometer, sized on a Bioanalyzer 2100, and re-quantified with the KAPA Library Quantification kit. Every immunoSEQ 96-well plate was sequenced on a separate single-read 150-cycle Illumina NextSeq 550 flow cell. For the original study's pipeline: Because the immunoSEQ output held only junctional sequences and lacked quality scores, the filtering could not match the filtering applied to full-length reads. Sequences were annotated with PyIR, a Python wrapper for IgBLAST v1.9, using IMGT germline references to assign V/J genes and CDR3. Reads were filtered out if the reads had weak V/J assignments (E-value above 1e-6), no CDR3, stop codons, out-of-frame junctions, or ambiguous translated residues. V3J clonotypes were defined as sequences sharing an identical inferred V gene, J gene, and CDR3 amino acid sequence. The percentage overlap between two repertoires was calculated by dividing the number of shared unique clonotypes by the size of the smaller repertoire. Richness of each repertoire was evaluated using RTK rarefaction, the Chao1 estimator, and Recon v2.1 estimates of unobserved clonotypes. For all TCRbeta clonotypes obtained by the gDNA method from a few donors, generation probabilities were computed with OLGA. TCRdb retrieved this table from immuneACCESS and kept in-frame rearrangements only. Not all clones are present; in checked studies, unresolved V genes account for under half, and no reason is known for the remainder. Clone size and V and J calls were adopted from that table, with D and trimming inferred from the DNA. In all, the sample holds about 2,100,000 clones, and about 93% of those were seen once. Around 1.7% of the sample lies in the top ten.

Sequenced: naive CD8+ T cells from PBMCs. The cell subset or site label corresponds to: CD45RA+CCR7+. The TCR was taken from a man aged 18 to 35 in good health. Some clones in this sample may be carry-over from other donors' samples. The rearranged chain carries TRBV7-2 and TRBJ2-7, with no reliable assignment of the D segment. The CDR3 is CASSLHGSSYEQYF. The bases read TGTGCCAGCAGCTTACATGGCAGCTCCTACGAGCAGTACTTC.